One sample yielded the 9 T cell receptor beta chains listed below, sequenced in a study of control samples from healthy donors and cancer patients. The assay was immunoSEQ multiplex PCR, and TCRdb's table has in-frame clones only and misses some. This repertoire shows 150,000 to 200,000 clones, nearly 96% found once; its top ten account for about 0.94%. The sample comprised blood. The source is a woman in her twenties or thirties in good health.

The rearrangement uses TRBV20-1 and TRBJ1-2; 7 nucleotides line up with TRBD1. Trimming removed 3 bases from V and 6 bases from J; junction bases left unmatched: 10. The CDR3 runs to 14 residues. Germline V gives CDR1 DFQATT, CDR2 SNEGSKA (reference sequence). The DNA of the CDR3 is TGCAGTGCTAGTAATGCCAGGGGGGCGGATGGCTACACCTTC. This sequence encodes CSASNARGADGYTF.

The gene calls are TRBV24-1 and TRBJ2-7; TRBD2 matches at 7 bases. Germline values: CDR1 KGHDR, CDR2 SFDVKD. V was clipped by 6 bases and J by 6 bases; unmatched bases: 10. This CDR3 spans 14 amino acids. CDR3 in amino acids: CATSSEGRGGEQYF. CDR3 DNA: TGTGCCACCAGTTCCGAGGGGAGGGGTGGCGAGCAGTACTTC.

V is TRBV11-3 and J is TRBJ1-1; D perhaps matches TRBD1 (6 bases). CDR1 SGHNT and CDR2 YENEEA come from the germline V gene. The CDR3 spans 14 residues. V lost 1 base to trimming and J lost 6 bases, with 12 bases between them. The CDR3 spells CASSLGRGNPEAFF. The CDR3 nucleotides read TGTGCCAGCAGCTTAGGCAGGGGAAACCCTGAAGCTTTCTTT.

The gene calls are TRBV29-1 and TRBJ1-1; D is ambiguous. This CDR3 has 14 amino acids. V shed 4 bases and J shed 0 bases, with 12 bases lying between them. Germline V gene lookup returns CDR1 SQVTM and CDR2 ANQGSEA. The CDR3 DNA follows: TGCAGCGTTGTGCCCCGGGTGGTGAACACTGAAGCTTTCTTT. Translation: CSVVPRVVNTEAFF. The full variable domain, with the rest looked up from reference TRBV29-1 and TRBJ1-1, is SAVISQKPSRDICQRGTSLTIQCQVDSQVTMMFWYRQQPGQSLTLIATANQGSEATYESGFVIDKFPISRPNLTFSTLTVSNMSPEDSSIYLCSVVPRVVNTEAFFGQGTRLTVV.

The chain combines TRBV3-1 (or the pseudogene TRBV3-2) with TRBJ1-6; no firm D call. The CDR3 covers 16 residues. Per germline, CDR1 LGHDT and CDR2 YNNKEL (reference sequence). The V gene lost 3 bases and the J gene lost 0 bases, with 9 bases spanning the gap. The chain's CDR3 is CASSQQHSSYNSPLHF. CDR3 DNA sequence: TGTGCCAGCAGCCAGCAACATAGCTCCTATAATTCACCCCTCCACTTT.

The CDR3 region is CASGLRDTQYF. DNA for the CDR3: TGTGCCAGTGGACTCAGGGATACGCAGTATTTT. This rearrangement joins TRBV28 to TRBJ2-3; possible D gene TRBD2, 5 bases. Germline V gene sequence: CDR1 MDHEN, CDR2 SYDVKM. This CDR3 comprises 11 residues. Trimming pared 9 bases from V and 6 bases from J, leaving 10 bases between. The full variable domain, its missing parts supplied by reference TRBV28 and TRBJ2-3, is DVKVTQSSRYLVKRTGEKVFLECVQDMDHENMFWYRQDPGLGLRLIYFSYDVKMKEKGDIPEGYSVSREKKERFSLILESASTNQTSMYLCASGLRDTQYFGPGTRLTVL.

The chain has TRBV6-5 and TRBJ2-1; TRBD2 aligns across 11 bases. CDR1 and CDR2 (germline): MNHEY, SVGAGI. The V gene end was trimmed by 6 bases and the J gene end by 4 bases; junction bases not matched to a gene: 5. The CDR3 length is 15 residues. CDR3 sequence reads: CASSTGTSGYNEQFF. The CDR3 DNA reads TGTGCCAGCAGCACAGGGACTAGCGGATACAATGAGCAGTTCTTC.

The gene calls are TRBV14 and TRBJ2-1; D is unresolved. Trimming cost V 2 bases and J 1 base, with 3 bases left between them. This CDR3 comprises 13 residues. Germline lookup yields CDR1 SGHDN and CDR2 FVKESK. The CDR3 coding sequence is TGTGCCAGCAGCCAATTTTCCTACAATGAGCAGTTCTTC. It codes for CASSQFSYNEQFF. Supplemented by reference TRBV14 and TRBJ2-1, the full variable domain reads EAGVTQFPSHSVIEKGQTVTLRCDPISGHDNLYWYRRVMGKEIKFLLHFVKESKQDESGMPNNRFLAERTGGTYSTLKVQPAELEDSGVYFCASSQFSYNEQFFGPGTRLTVL.

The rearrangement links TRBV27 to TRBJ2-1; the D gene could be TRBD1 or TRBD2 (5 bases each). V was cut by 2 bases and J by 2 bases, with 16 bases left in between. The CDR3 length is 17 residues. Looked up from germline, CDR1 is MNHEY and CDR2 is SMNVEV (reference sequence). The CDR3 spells CASSLRPTGTAYNEQFF. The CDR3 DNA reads TGTGCCAGCAGTTTAAGACCGACGGGGACCGCCTACAATGAGCAGTTCTTC.